This TCR beta chain was identified during a study of response to subunit inactivated influenza vaccine. General study results and limits: Researchers suggested that each seasonal influenza vaccination recruits few new T cells.

TCRdb re-derived calls from the RT-PCR reads in MiXCR, one entry per CDR3 protein. The sample lists about 570,000 distinct CDR3 sequences; approximately 10% were seen once. Germline V gene data show CDR1 as MNHEY and CDR2 as SVGAGI. The germline V and J ends were trimmed by 8 bases and 3 bases, with 8 bases remaining between them. This CDR3 contains 12 residues. Concerning this clonotype: Its antigen is undetermined.

Separately, the same data were catalogued under a study of T cells expressing NK-cell markers. As reported in that work: UMIs accompanied the 5'RACE template switching by which TCR beta cDNA was made. It was sorted CD3+CD56-NKG2C+, CD3+CD56+NKG2C- and CD3+CD56+NKG2C+ T cells that provided the TCR beta repertoires. Among several donors, these clonotypes also ranked first in the CD3+CD56-NKG2C+ fraction. Expanded clones of NKG2C+ T cells had an unclear HCMV specificity.

This sample comprised PBMCs from blood, obtained on the day of vaccination. The J gene is TRBJ1-3, the V gene TRBV6-5; D unclear. This TCR was sampled from a man between 50 and 59 years old who received an inactivated influenza vaccine. CDR3 residues: CASGSSGNTIYF. The CDR3 coding sequence is TGTGCCAGCGGGTCGAGTGGAAACACCATATATTTT.